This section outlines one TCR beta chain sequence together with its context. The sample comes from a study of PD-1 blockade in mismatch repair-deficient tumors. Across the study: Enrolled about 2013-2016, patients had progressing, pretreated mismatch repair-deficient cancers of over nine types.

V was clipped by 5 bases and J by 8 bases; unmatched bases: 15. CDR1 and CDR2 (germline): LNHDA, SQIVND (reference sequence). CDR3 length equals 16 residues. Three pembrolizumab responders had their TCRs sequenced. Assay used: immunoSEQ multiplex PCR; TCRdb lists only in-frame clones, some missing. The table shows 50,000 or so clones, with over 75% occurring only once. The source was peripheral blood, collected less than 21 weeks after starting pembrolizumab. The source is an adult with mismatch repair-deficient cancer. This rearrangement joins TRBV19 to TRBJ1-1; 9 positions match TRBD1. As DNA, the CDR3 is TGTGCCAGTAGTTCTTTTAGGGACAGGGCGCTTTCGGAAGCTTTCTTT. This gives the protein CASSSFRDRALSEAFF. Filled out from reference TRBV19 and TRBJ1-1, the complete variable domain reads DGGITQSPKYLFRKEGQNVTLSCEQNLNHDAMYWYRQDPGQGLRLIYYSQIVNDFQKGDIAEGYSVSREKKESFPLTVTSAQKNPTAFYLCASSSFRDRALSEAFFGQGTRLTVV.